The 10 T cell receptor beta chains below were found in one sample sequenced in a study of T cell responses to AZD1222 COVID-19 vaccine. TCRdb keeps only in-frame clones here, not all; method: immunoSEQ multiplex PCR. The table has 150,000 to 200,000 clones, 92% seen once; the top ten hold less than 1.3%. The specimen was peripheral blood, collected 28 days after the second AZD1222 dose. The receptors originated from an adult who received the AZD1222 COVID-19 vaccine.

V usage is TRBV7-2 and J usage is TRBJ1-4; unclear D gene. V was clipped by 0 bases and J by 3 bases, with 11 bases between them. The V gene's germline CDR1 is SGHTA and CDR2 FQGNSA. The CDR3 extends over 16 amino acids. Here the CDR3 DNA reads TGTGCCAGCAGCTTAGCTTTGGGTAGACCTAATGAAAAACTGTTTTTT. Residues: CASSLALGRPNEKLFF.

This clone was detected once. The rearrangement uses TRBV14 and TRBJ2-7, with D hard to call. The CDR3 extends over 12 amino acids. The germline V gene has CDR1 SGHDN and CDR2 FVKESK. The germline V and J ends were trimmed by 5 bases and 0 bases, with 5 bases remaining between them. CDR3 coding DNA: TGTGCCAGCAGCTTCAGCTCCTACGAGCAGTACTTC. Translating gives CASSFSSYEQYF. Combining the CDR3 with reference TRBV14 and TRBJ2-7 gives the whole variable domain EAGVTQFPSHSVIEKGQTVTLRCDPISGHDNLYWYRRVMGKEIKFLLHFVKESKQDESGMPNNRFLAERTGGTYSTLKVQPAELEDSGVYFCASSFSSYEQYFGPGTRLTVT.

The count of this clone is one. V is TRBV5-6 and J is TRBJ1-2, with 10 bases that match TRBD1. CDR3 length equals 18 residues. Germline values: CDR1 SGHDT, CDR2 YYEEEE. With V trimmed by 3 bases and J by 2 bases, 13 bases remained unmatched. CDR3 region: CASSYQRDRGVWNYGYTF. The CDR3 DNA reads TGTGCCAGCAGCTACCAACGGGACAGGGGAGTTTGGAACTATGGCTACACCTTC.

The chain uses TRBV7-2 and TRBJ2-7; D unresolved. This CDR3 spans 13 amino acids. The V gene lost 1 base and the J gene lost 3 bases, with 7 bases spanning the gap. Germline CDR1 and CDR2: SGHTA and FQGNSA. Written as DNA, the CDR3 is TGTGCCAGCAGCTTAGAGCTCTTCTACGAGCAGTACTTC. It translates to CASSLELFYEQYF.

The chain links TRBV7-2 to TRBJ1-5; D is perhaps TRBD1 (6 bases). There are 14 residues in the CDR3. CDR1 is SGHTA, CDR2 FQGNSA, per germline. Trimming stripped 2 bases from V and 2 bases from J, with 7 bases between. In DNA, the CDR3 is TGTGCCAGCAGCTTAAGACAGGGCAATCAGCCCCAGCATTTT. Residues: CASSLRQGNQPQHF. Drawing the rest from reference TRBV7-2 and TRBJ1-5, the complete variable domain is GAGVSQSPSNKVTEKGKDVELRCDPISGHTALYWYRQSLGQGLEFLIYFQGNSAPDKSGLPSDRFSAERTGGSVSTLTIQRTQQEDSAVYLCASSLRQGNQPQHFGDGTRLSIL.

Written as DNA, the CDR3 is TGTGCCAGCAGTAAGCTCTCCTACAATGAGCAGTTCTTC. Its translation: CASSKLSYNEQFF. This chain joins TRBV9 and TRBJ2-1; no firm D call. With 5 bases removed from V and 0 bases from J, the gap between germline ends came to 6 bases. The germline V gene encodes CDR1 SGDLS and CDR2 YYNGEE. The CDR3 extends over 13 amino acids.

The rearrangement uses TRBV10-3 and TRBJ2-3, with TRBD2 matching 8 bases. V lost 2 bases and J lost 5; bases outside the gene matches: 3. This CDR3 has 14 residues. Per germline, CDR1 ENHRY and CDR2 SYGVKD. Here the CDR3 DNA reads TGTGCCATCAGTGAGAGCGGGGGCATAGATACGCAGTATTTT. This sequence encodes CAISESGGIDTQYF.

The gene calls are TRBV27 and TRBJ1-5, with TRBD1 matching over 7 bases. This CDR3 has 15 amino acids. Germline V gene sequence: CDR1 MNHEY, CDR2 SMNVEV (reference sequence). V dropped 6 bases and J dropped 4; count of bases not matched to a gene: 9. The DNA of the CDR3 is TGTGCCAGCAGCCCCGACAGGGAGGAAAATCAGCCCCAGCATTTT. The encoded protein is CASSPDREENQPQHF.

The genes are TRBV5-1 and TRBJ2-7; TRBD2 matches 11 bases. From germline, CDR1 is SGHRS and CDR2 YFSETQ. The ends lost 4 bases at V and 1 base at J; junction bases unmatched: 7. The CDR3 covers 16 residues. The CDR3 protein is CASSPPGLAASYEQYF. The CDR3 nucleotides read TGCGCCAGCAGCCCGCCGGGACTAGCGGCATCCTACGAGCAGTACTTC.

The chain uses TRBV7-3 and TRBJ2-3; TRBD2 matches at 10 bases. Losses at the gene ends were 2 bases for V and 0 bases for J; bases not matched to a gene: 2. The CDR3 length is 16 residues. Germline loops: CDR1 SGHTA, CDR2 FQGTGA. CDR3 in DNA: TGTGCCAGCAGCTTAGTAGCGGGGGGAAGCACAGATACGCAGTATTTT. Amino acids: CASSLVAGGSTDTQYF.